These 20 T cell receptor beta chains were all obtained from the same sample, sequenced in a study of graft-versus-host responses after intestinal transplantation. Labeling with CFSE marked some 200,000 responder cells, which were plated with some 200,000 irradiated, violet-dye-labeled stimulator cells. Here immunoSEQ multiplex PCR was the method, and the copy in TCRdb shows in-frame clones only, minus some. The sample comprises about 12,000 clones, under 45% of which are singletons, and 3% to 3.5% rests with the top ten. The material was alloreactive CD8+ T cells from a mixed lymphocyte reaction culture, obtained before intestinal transplant. Documented subset: CFSE-low proliferating T cells sorted from roughly 6-day pre-transplant mixed lymphocyte reaction (GvH or HvG direction). Source of these receptors: a human patient who received an intestinal transplant.

Concerning this clone: A read error may produce the germline difference seen at one junction end. The chain uses TRBV7-7 and TRBJ2-5; 7 bases align to TRBD2. The CDR3 is 14 amino acids. CDR1 and CDR2 from the germline V gene are SSHAT and FNYEAQ (reference sequence). The CDR3 DNA sequence: TGTGCTAGCACGACGGGAGGCCACCAAGAGACCCAGTACTTC. Translation: CASTTGGHQETQYF.

On this clone: One junction end does not reproduce the germline sequence, and a read error may be involved. Other DNA sequences within the sample encode an identical CDR3. The chain links TRBV4-1 to TRBJ1-2, with D possibly matching TRBD1 (5 bases). CDR1 and CDR2 (germline): MGHRA, YSYEKL. This CDR3 has 14 residues. CDR3 in amino acids: CASSQAGGNNGYTF. For the CDR3, the DNA is TGTGCCAGCAGCCAGGCCGGGGGGAACAATGGCTACACCTTC.

The table lists this clone with a few counts. The rearrangement joins TRBV7-8 to TRBJ2-7; a possible D gene is TRBD2 (5 bases). Germline V gene data show CDR1 as SGHVS and CDR2 as FQNEAQ. CDR3 length: 15 residues. V dropped 2 bases and J dropped 2 bases, with 13 bases sitting between them. CDR3 region: CASSLHEGVAYEQYF. DNA for the CDR3: TGTGCCAGCAGCTTACACGAGGGAGTCGCCTACGAGCAGTACTTC. The whole variable domain, filled in from reference TRBV7-8 and TRBJ2-7, reads GAGVSQSPRYKVAKRGQDVALRCDPISGHVSLFWYQQALGQGPEFLTYFQNEAQLDKSGLPSDRFFAERPEGSVSTLKIQRTQQEDSAVYLCASSLHEGVAYEQYFGPGTRLTVT.

This clone has a handful of counts. The chain carries TRBV2 and TRBJ1-1, with a tentative D call TRBD1 (5 bases). With 2 bases removed from V and 1 base from J, the gap between germline ends came to 8 bases. CDR3 length: 14 amino acids. Germline CDR1 SNHLY, CDR2 FYNNEI. In DNA, the CDR3 is TGTGCCAGCAGTGAACCCAGGGCGAACACTGAAGCTTTCTTT. Protein sequence: CASSEPRANTEAFF.

The chain links TRBV11-2 to TRBJ2-7, with TRBD2 as a possible D gene (5 bases). Germline loops: CDR1 SGHAT, CDR2 FQNNGV. CDR3 size: 13 residues. Deletions cut 5 bases from V and 5 bases from J, with 13 bases between. The CDR3 here is CASSAFRGDEQYF. CDR3 nucleotide sequence: TGTGCCAGCAGCGCCTTTCGGGGAGACGAGCAGTACTTC.

Only a few counts were recorded for this clone. The genes are TRBV5-4 and TRBJ1-2; possible D gene TRBD1, 5 bases. This CDR3 is 12 amino acids long. V shed 0 bases and J shed 8 bases, with 8 bases lying between them. CDR1 SGHNT and CDR2 YYREEE come from the germline V gene (reference sequence). The CDR3 sequence is CASSLGTRGYTF. CDR3 sequence (DNA): TGTGCCAGCAGCTTGGGGACAAGAGGCTACACCTTC.

The CDR3 nucleotides are TGTGCCACTCAGCGGGTTAGCACAGATACGCAGTATTTT. This gives the protein CATQRVSTDTQYF. This chain joins TRBV30 and TRBJ2-3; TRBD2 might be the D (6 bases). The CDR3 consists of 13 residues. V was cut by 8 bases and J by 0 bases, with 12 bases left in between. The germline V gene has CDR1 GTSNPN and CDR2 SVGIG (reference sequence). The whole variable domain, remainder taken from reference TRBV30 and TRBJ2-3, is SQTIHQWPATLVQPVGSPLSLECTVEGTSNPNLYWYRQAAGRGLQLLFYSVGIGQISSEVPQNLSASRPQDRQFILSSKKLLLSDSGFYLCATQRVSTDTQYFGPGTRLTVL.

The chain carries TRBV28 and TRBJ1-6; D possibly corresponds to TRBD1 (5 bases). This CDR3 is built from 14 residues. Germline V gene lookup returns CDR1 MDHEN and CDR2 SYDVKM. Trimming removed 2 bases at V and 9 bases at J, with 11 bases between. DNA for the CDR3: TGTGCCAGCAGTTTAGGGCAGGGAGGTTCACCCCTCCACTTT. Translated: CASSLGQGGSPLHF.

The rearrangement links TRBV10-3 to TRBJ2-7; D gene unclear. Germline CDR1 ENHRY, CDR2 SYGVKD. Trimming stripped 8 bases from V and 1 base from J, with 12 bases between. The CDR3 runs to 13 residues. In DNA form, the CDR3 reads TGTGCCATCCTTGACGCAGGTTCCTACGAGCAGTACTTC. It codes for CAILDAGSYEQYF.

By sample fraction, this clone is medium-sized (0.01 to 0.1%). The chain has TRBV6-6 and TRBJ2-7, with 8 bases aligning to TRBD2. The germline CDR1 and CDR2 sequences are MNHNY and SVGAGI (reference sequence). The CDR3 covers 12 residues. V shed 2 bases, J shed 6 bases, and the junction held 0 bases outside the gene matches. CDR3 amino acids: CASSYREGEQYF. The CDR3 nucleotides read TGTGCCAGCAGTTACCGGGAGGGCGAGCAGTACTTC.

This chain links TRBV7-9 with TRBJ1-5, with 8 bases fitting TRBD1. Germline trimming cut 4 bases from V and 6 bases from J; bases unmatched to any gene: 5. The V gene's germline CDR1 is SEHNR and CDR2 FQNEAQ (reference sequence). The CDR3 consists of 14 residues. This CDR3 is CASSSGQGGQPQHF. The CDR3 bases are TGTGCCAGCAGCTCTGGACAGGGAGGTCAGCCCCAGCATTTT.

V is TRBV13 and J is TRBJ2-2; no clear D gene. The V end lost 4 bases, the J end lost 3 bases, and 9 bases lay between the germline ends. Germline V lookup: CDR1 PRHDT, CDR2 FYEKMQ (reference sequence). CDR3 length: 14 residues. The CDR3 DNA follows: TGTGCCAGCAGCTCCGGACCCTACACCGGGGAGCTGTTTTTT. This codes for CASSSGPYTGELFF.

This clone appeared a few times. The chain employs TRBV7-4 and TRBJ2-7; weak D call: TRBD1 (6 bases). Per the germline V gene, CDR1 is SGHVT and CDR2 is SQSDAQ. This CDR3 has 17 residues. Trimming removed 3 bases from V and 2 bases from J, with 20 bases in between. The CDR3 region has the DNA TGTGCCAGCAGCTTCGGCCACGTGGGGACACCGACCTACGAGCAGTACTTC. This sequence encodes CASSFGHVGTPTYEQYF.

V and J are TRBV11-2 and TRBJ2-1; 9 bases line up with TRBD1. The CDR3 contains 16 residues. Germline CDR1 SGHAT, CDR2 FQNNGV. J gave up 7 bases and V 5 bases, and 12 bases lay outside the gene matches. The CDR3 spells CASSVPQGALGNEQFF. The CDR3 coding sequence is TGTGCCAGCAGCGTACCACAGGGGGCGCTGGGGAATGAGCAGTTCTTC.

This clone was counted between two and nine times. The same CDR3 is also encoded by other DNA sequences in this sample. This chain joins TRBV9 and TRBJ2-1, with D uncertain. The CDR3 has 11 residues. Germline CDR1 SGDLS, CDR2 YYNGEE. V dropped 0 bases and J dropped 7 bases, with 2 bases sitting between them. The CDR3 DNA is TGTGCCAGCAGCGTAGATAATGAGCAGTTCTTC. Its translation: CASSVDNEQFF.

V and J are TRBV7-9 and TRBJ1-6, with D possibly TRBD1 on 6 matching bases. The V end was cut by 5 bases, the J end by 9 bases, with 20 bases between. The CDR3 totals 16 residues. Germline-derived CDR1 and CDR2 are SEHNR and FQNEAQ (reference sequence). The CDR3 nucleotides read TGTGCCAGCAGCAGAGGGGGAGGACACCTAGGTTCACCCCTCCACTTT. The encoded protein is CASSRGGGHLGSPLHF.

The chain carries TRBV4-1 and TRBJ2-5; TRBD2 might be the D (5 bases). The CDR3 contains 16 residues. The germline V gene has CDR1 MGHRA and CDR2 YSYEKL. With 0 bases removed from V and 1 base from J, the gap between germline ends came to 12 bases. CDR3 loop: CASSQEYGNGQETQYF. CDR3 sequence (DNA): TGCGCCAGCAGCCAAGAATACGGGAATGGCCAAGAGACCCAGTACTTC.

This clone came up a few times. An end of the junction does not agree with germline; a read error may underlie this. The gene calls are TRBV6-4 and TRBJ1-1; D gene uncertain. The V gene's germline CDR1 is MRHNA and CDR2 SNTAGT. The CDR3 has 13 residues. In nucleotides, the CDR3 is TGTGCCAGCAGTTACTCGAACGAACTTGAAGCTTTCTTT. Protein sequence: CASSYSNELEAFF.

This clone was detected a few times. Here the CDR3 reads CASSRREWNEQFF. CDR3 DNA: TGTGCCAGCAGTAGGCGGGAGTGGAATGAGCAGTTCTTC. The chain joins TRBV28 to TRBJ2-1, with TRBD2 identical over 7 bases. After removal of 5 bases from V and 7 bases from J, the junction contained 5 bases not matched to a gene. CDR1 and CDR2 (germline): MDHEN, SYDVKM. This CDR3 comprises 13 residues.

The chain joins TRBV6-6 to TRBJ2-7; no clear D. CDR3 length: 14 residues. With 7 bases removed from V and 1 base from J, the gap between germline ends came to 14 bases. The germline V gene has CDR1 MNHNY and CDR2 SVGAGI (reference sequence). CDR3: CASTPQLGSYEQYF. The CDR3 DNA reads TGTGCCAGCACTCCACAGTTGGGTTCCTACGAGCAGTACTTC.